Listed here are 12 T cell receptor beta chains from one sample, sequenced in a study of blood T cells in healthy people across ages. Alongside a J-beta primer mix, a sample-barcoded 5' primer served in a second PCR lasting about 7 to 12 cycles. TCRdb reprocessed the 5' RACE reads via MiXCR and lists one record per CDR3 protein. The sample carries roughly 800,000 distinct CDR3 sequences, about 53% recorded once. Sequenced sample: blood. These receptors were collected from a man at least 80 years old in good health.

In its sample, this clonotype was seen a few times. The V call is TRBV10-3, the J call TRBJ2-2; D remains unclear. The length of the CDR3 is 13 residues. Germline assignment: CDR1 ENHRY and CDR2 SYGVKD. The ends were cut back, 6 bases at V and 4 bases at J, with 9 bases in the middle. The DNA of the CDR3 is TGTGCCATCAGCTGGTCAGCCACCGGGGAGCTGTTTTTT. This encodes CAISWSATGELFF.

This clonotype has a handful of counts. The CDR3 is CASSPGGEEHRYAYF. The CDR3, as DNA: TGTGCCAGCAGCCCCGGGGGGGAGGAACACAGATACGCGTATTTT. The genes are TRBV2 and TRBJ2-3; 8 nucleotides align to TRBD2. Trimming removed 6 bases from V and 14 bases from J; junction bases left unmatched: 19. Germline CDR1 is SNHLY and CDR2 is FYNNEI. This CDR3 is built from 15 residues.

The V gene is TRBV5-1, the J gene TRBJ1-6; 10 bases map to TRBD1. Trimming took 4 bases from V and 10 from J; bases not matched to a gene: 8. Germline V gene sequence: CDR1 SGHRS, CDR2 YFSETQ. The CDR3 covers 15 residues. The CDR3 sequence: CASSPGQGTKSPLHF. CDR3 DNA: TGCGCCAGCAGCCCGGGACAGGGGACCAAGTCACCCCTCCACTTT. Using reference TRBV5-1 and TRBJ1-6 for the parts outside the CDR3, the full variable domain is KAGVTQTPRYLIKTRGQQVTLSCSPISGHRSVSWYQQTPGQGLQFLFEYFSETQRNKGNFPGRFSGRQFSNSRSEMNVSTLELGDSALYLCASSPGQGTKSPLHFGNGTRLTVT.

The chain is built from TRBV11-2 and TRBJ1-2; D call uncertain. Germline V gene lookup returns CDR1 SGHAT and CDR2 FQNNGV. The CDR3 has 13 residues. The V and J ends lost 5 bases and 0 bases respectively, with 7 bases between them. In nucleotides, the CDR3 is TGTGCCAGCAGCCCTAGTTCTAACTATGGCTACACCTTC. As protein: CASSPSSNYGYTF.

The rearrangement joins TRBV20-1 to TRBJ1-5; TRBD1 agrees at 12 bases. The CDR3 extends over 14 amino acids. Germline V gene lookup returns CDR1 DFQATT and CDR2 SNEGSKA (reference sequence). V was clipped by 2 bases and J by 7 bases; unmatched bases: 3. This chain's CDR3 is CSARPGTGGQPQHF. The CDR3 region has the DNA TGCAGTGCTAGACCCGGGACAGGGGGCCAGCCCCAGCATTTT.

This clonotype was seen at least ten times. V gene TRBV2 combines with J gene TRBJ2-7; D may be TRBD1 or TRBD2 (5 bases each). This CDR3 region has 15 residues. Germline CDR1 SNHLY, CDR2 FYNNEI. Trimming removed 7 bases at V and 0 bases at J, with 16 bases between. CDR3 nucleotide sequence: TGTGCCAGCACCGCAACCGGGACGGCCTCCTACGAGCAGTACTTC. Its translation: CASTATGTASYEQYF.

V and J are TRBV6-1 and TRBJ2-5; TRBD2 might be the D (5 bases). The better agreement between TRBJ2-7 and the DNA end casts doubt on the J call. Germline CDR1 and CDR2: MNHNS and SASEGT. The CDR3 is made up of 14 amino acids. The DNA of the CDR3 is TGTGCCAGCAGCCTTCTAAGAGGGTCCTACGAGCAGTACTTC. Protein: CASSLLRGSYEQYF.

This clonotype was detected once. The chain couples TRBV3-1 to TRBJ2-5; 7 bases agree with TRBD1. The J call is doubtful: the DNA matches TRBJ2-7 better. CDR1 and CDR2 (germline): LGHDT, YNNKEL (reference sequence). The CDR3 contains 15 residues. The CDR3 region has the DNA TGTGCCAGCAGCCCCATCACCGGGACAGCCTACGAGCAGTACTTC. Its protein product is CASSPITGTAYEQYF.

This clonotype showed up just a few times. The rearrangement links TRBV11-2 to TRBJ2-3, with 10 bases aligning to TRBD2. Germline CDR1 reads SGHAT; CDR2 reads FQNNGV. The junction had 15 bases not matched to a gene; V was cut back by 4 bases and J by 14 bases. The CDR3 loop spans 15 amino acids. DNA for the CDR3: TGTGCCAGCAGCTCGAGGACTAGCGGAGAAACATACGCGTATTTT. Protein: CASSSRTSGETYAYF. The whole variable domain, filled in from reference TRBV11-2 and TRBJ2-3, reads EAGVAQSPRYKIIEKRQSVAFWCNPISGHATLYWYQQILGQGPKLLIQFQNNGVVDDSQLPKDRFSAERLKGVDSTLKIQPAKLEDSAVYLCASSSRTSGETYAYFGPGTRLTVL.

This clonotype occurred a few times. V usage is TRBV7-2 and J usage is TRBJ2-7, with D tentatively TRBD2 (5 bases). The V and J ends lost 0 bases and 9 bases respectively, with 12 bases between them. This CDR3 has 13 residues. Looked up from germline, CDR1 is SGHTA and CDR2 is FQGNSA. The CDR3 sequence: CASSLAGEGGQYF. The DNA for the CDR3 is TGTGCCAGCAGCTTAGCGGGAGAAGGCGGGCAGTACTTC.

The CDR3 nucleotides are TGTGCCACCCGCGGCAGGGATAATGAAAAACTGTTTTTT. This encodes CATRGRDNEKLFF. The rearrangement links TRBV10-3 to TRBJ1-4; TRBD1 might be the D (5 bases). Per the germline V gene, CDR1 is ENHRY and CDR2 is SYGVKD. This CDR3 is 13 amino acids long. V was pared by 10 bases and J by 4 bases, with 13 bases between.

As regards this clonotype: One junction end disagrees with the germline gene, perhaps due to a read error. This sequence joins TRBV5-1 and TRBJ2-7; TRBD1 agrees at 7 bases. Per germline, CDR1 SGHRS and CDR2 YFSETQ. The CDR3 extends over 15 amino acids. Written as DNA, the CDR3 is TGCGCCAGCAGCCCTACGGGACAGACACTCTACGGGCAGTACTTC. Translation: CASSPTGQTLYGQYF.